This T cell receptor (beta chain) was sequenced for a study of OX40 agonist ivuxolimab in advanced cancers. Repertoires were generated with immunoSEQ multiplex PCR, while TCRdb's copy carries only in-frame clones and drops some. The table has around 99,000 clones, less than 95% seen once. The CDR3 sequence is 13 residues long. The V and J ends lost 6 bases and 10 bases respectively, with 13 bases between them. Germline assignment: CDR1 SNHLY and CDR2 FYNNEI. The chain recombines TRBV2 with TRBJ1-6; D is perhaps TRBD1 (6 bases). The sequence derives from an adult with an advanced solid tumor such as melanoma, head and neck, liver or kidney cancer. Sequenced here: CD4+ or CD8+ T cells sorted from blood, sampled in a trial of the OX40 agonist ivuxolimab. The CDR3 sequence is CASSGGHPSPLHF. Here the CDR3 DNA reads TGTGCCAGCAGCGGGGGGCACCCGTCACCCCTCCACTTT.